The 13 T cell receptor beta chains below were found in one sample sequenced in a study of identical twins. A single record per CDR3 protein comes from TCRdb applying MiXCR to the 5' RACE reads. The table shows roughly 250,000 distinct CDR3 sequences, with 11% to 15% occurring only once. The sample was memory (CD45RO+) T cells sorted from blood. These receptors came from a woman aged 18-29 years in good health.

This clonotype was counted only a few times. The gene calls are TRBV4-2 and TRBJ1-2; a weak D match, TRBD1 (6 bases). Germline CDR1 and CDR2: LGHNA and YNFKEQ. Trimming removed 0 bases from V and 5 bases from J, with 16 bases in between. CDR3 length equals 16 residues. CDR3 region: CASSQDTQGIIYGYTF. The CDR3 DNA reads TGTGCCAGCAGCCAAGATACACAGGGTATAATTTATGGCTACACCTTC.

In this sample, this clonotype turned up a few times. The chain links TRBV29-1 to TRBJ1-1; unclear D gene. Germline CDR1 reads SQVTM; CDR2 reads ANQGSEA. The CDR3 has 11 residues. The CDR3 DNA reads TGCAGTGTGAGACGGAACACTGAAGCTTTCTTT. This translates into CSVRRNTEAFF.

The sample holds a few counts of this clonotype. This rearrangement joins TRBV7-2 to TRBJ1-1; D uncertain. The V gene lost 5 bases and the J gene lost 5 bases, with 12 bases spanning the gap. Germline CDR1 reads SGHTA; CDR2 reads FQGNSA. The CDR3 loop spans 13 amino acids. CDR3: CASSAGPGTEAFF. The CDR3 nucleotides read TGTGCCAGCAGCGCCGGCCCAGGTACTGAAGCTTTCTTT.

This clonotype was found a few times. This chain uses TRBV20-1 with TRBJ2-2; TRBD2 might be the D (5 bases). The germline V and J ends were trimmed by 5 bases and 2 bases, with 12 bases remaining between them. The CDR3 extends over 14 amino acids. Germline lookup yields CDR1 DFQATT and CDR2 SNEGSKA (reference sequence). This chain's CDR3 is CSAPDYGNTGELFF. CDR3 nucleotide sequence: TGCAGTGCTCCCGACTATGGTAACACCGGGGAGCTGTTTTTT.

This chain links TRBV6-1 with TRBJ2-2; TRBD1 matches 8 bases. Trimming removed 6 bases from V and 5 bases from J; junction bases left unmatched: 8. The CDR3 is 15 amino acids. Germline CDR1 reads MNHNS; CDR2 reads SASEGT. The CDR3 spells CASSRDRRATGELFF. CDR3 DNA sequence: TGTGCCAGCAGCCGGGACAGGCGGGCAACCGGGGAGCTGTTTTTT.

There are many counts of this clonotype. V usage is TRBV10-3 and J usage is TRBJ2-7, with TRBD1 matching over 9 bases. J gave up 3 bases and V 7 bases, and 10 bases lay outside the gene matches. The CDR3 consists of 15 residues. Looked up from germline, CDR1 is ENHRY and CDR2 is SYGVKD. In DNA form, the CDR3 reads TGTGCCATCAACCAACCCGGGACAGGGCACTACGAGCAGTACTTC. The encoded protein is CAINQPGTGHYEQYF.

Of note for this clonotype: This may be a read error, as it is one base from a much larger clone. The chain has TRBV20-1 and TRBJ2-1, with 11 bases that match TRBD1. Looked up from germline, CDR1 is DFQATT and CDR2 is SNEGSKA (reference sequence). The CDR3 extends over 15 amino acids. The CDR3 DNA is TGCAGTGCTAGAGATCCGGGACAGGGGGGCTATGAGAAGTTCTTC. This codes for CSARDPGQGGYEKFF.

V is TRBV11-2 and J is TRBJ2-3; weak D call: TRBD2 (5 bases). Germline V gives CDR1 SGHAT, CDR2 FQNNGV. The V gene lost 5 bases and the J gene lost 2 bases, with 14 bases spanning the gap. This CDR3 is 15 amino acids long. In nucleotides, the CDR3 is TGTGCCAGCAGCCCGGGGAAAACCGACACAGATACGCAGTATTTT. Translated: CASSPGKTDTDTQYF.

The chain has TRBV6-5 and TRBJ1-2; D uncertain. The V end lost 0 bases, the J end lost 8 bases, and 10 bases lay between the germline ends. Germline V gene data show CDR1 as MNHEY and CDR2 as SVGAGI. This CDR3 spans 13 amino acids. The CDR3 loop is CASSYSRTSGYTF. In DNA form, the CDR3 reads TGTGCCAGCAGTTACTCCCGGACCAGCGGCTACACCTTC.

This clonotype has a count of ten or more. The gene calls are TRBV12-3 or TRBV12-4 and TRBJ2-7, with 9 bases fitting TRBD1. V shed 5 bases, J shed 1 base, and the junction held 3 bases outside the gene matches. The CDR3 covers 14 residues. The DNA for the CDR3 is TGTGCCAGCAGTCCGGGACAGGGATCCTACGAGCAGTACTTC. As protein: CASSPGQGSYEQYF.

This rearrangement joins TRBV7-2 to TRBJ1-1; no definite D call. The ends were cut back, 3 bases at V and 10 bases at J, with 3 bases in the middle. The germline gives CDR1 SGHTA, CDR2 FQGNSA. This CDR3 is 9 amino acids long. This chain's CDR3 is CASSFGAFF. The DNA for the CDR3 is TGTGCCAGCAGCTTTGGAGCTTTCTTT.

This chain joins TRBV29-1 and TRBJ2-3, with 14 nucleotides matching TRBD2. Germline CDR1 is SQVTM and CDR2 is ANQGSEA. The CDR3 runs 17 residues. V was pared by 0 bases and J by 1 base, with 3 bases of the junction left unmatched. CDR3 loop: CSVEDAGLAGGTDTQYF. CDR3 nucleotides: TGCAGCGTTGAAGATGCGGGACTAGCGGGGGGCACAGATACGCAGTATTTT.

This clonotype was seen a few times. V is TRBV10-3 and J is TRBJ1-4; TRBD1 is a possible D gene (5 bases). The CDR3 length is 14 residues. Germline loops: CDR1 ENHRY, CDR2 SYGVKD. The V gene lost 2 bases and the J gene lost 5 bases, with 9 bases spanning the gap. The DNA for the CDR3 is TGTGCCATCAGTGAGGGGGGTTTCAATGAAAAACTGTTTTTT. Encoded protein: CAISEGGFNEKLFF.